These 28 T cell receptor beta chains were sequenced from one sample in a study of identical twins. TCRdb independently ran MiXCR on the 5' RACE reads; one entry per CDR3 protein. The sample shows some 500,000 distinct CDR3 sequences, 12% to 15% of them seen only once. These sequences were also reported in another study, on yellow fever vaccine responses in identical twins.

Sample: CD4+ T cells sorted from blood. All receptors derive from a woman younger than 35 in good health.

The CDR3 reads CASSLPTSAGELFF. The CDR3 coding sequence is TGTGCCAGCAGCTTGCCGACTAGTGCCGGGGAGCTGTTTTTT. The rearrangement links TRBV7-9 to TRBJ2-2, with D possibly TRBD2 on 6 matching bases. CDR1 is SEHNR and CDR2 is FQNEAQ in the germline V gene (reference sequence). With 3 bases removed from V and 6 bases from J, the gap between germline ends came to 11 bases. The length of the CDR3 is 14 residues.

The chain links TRBV5-1 to TRBJ2-5; D may match TRBD1 or TRBD2 (6 bases each). V gave up 4 bases and J gave up 1 base, with 14 bases separating them. The length of the CDR3 is 15 residues. Germline lookup yields CDR1 SGHRS and CDR2 YFSETQ. CDR3 sequence reads: CASSGGTKLQETQYF. As DNA, the CDR3 is TGCGCCAGCAGCGGGGGGACAAAACTCCAAGAGACCCAGTACTTC.

The chain joins TRBV6-2 or TRBV6-3 to TRBJ2-2, with D uncertain. V lost 5 bases and J 7 bases, leaving 8 bases between the germline ends. The CDR3 consists of 12 residues. Germline CDR1 MNHEY, CDR2 SVGEGT. The CDR3 region has the DNA TGTGCCAGCAGTAGTAGTCTCGGGGAGCTGTTTTTT. Protein: CASSSSLGELFF.

The genes are TRBV12-3 or TRBV12-4 and TRBJ2-2, with a possible D match to TRBD1 (6 bases). The length of the CDR3 is 15 residues. Trimming shortened V by 5 bases and J by 3 bases, and 13 bases separated the two germline ends. In DNA, the CDR3 is TGTGCCAGCAGTCATTCGAGGGGGTACACCGGGGAGCTGTTTTTT. As protein: CASSHSRGYTGELFF.

This chain uses TRBV18 with TRBJ1-5; D is uncertain. CDR1 and CDR2 (germline): KGHSH, LQKENI. The CDR3 consists of 16 residues. Trimming removed 3 bases at V and 3 bases at J, with 15 bases between. CDR3 nucleotides: TGTGCCAGCTCACCTCGACGAGACCTAACCAATCAGCCCCAGCATTTT. Translating gives CASSPRRDLTNQPQHF.

This clonotype was recorded a few times. This chain connects TRBV4-3 to TRBJ2-7; 8 positions agree with TRBD1. The trim removed 0 bases at V and 6 bases at J, leaving 4 bases unmatched. The CDR3 consists of 14 residues. CDR1 and CDR2 from the germline V gene are LGHNA and YSLEER. CDR3 nucleotides: TGCGCCAGCAGCCAAGATGCAGGGGGCGGCGAGCAGTACTTC. Translated: CASSQDAGGGEQYF.

The chain uses TRBV7-2 and TRBJ2-7, with 9 nucleotides matching TRBD2. Germline CDR1 reads SGHTA; CDR2 reads FQGNSA. The CDR3 consists of 14 residues. The ends lost 3 bases at V and 4 bases at J; junction bases unmatched: 4. CDR3 amino acids: CASSFAGGEYEQYF. CDR3 in DNA: TGTGCCAGCAGCTTCGCGGGAGGGGAATACGAGCAGTACTTC. The full variable domain, completed using reference TRBV7-2 and TRBJ2-7, is GAGVSQSPSNKVTEKGKDVELRCDPISGHTALYWYRQSLGQGLEFLIYFQGNSAPDKSGLPSDRFSAERTGGSVSTLTIQRTQQEDSAVYLCASSFAGGEYEQYFGPGTRLTVT.

This clonotype turned up a few times. J is TRBJ1-4 and V is TRBV28; no definite D call. The germline V and J ends were trimmed by 5 bases and 5 bases, with 6 bases remaining between them. Germline V gene lookup returns CDR1 MDHEN and CDR2 SYDVKM. CDR3 length: 12 amino acids. For the CDR3, the DNA is TGTGCCAGCAGTCCGCCGAATGAAAAACTGTTTTTT. Its translation is CASSPPNEKLFF.

The chain employs TRBV7-2 and TRBJ1-4; D may be TRBD1 (5 bases). The ends were cut back, 5 bases at V and 3 bases at J, with 7 bases in the middle. CDR1 and CDR2 from the germline V gene are SGHTA and FQGNSA. CDR3 size: 13 residues. The CDR3 spells CASSEQANEKLFF. As DNA, the CDR3 is TGTGCCAGCAGCGAACAGGCTAATGAAAAACTGTTTTTT.

The CDR3 DNA reads TGTGCCAGCAGCTTAGCACGGGGTTACTCCTACGAGCAGTACTTC. This translates into CASSLARGYSYEQYF. The J gene is TRBJ2-7, the V gene TRBV7-2, with D perhaps TRBD2 (5 bases). Germline CDR1 and CDR2: SGHTA and FQGNSA. The germline V and J ends were trimmed by 0 bases and 0 bases, with 9 bases remaining between them. This CDR3 region has 15 residues.

This clonotype was seen a few times. The chain links TRBV12-5 to TRBJ2-1, with TRBD1 matching over 7 bases. Germline loops: CDR1 LGHNT, CDR2 FRNRAP. Trimming at V came to 5 bases and at J to 8 bases, leaving 6 bases not matched to a gene. The CDR3 contains 13 residues. The chain's CDR3 is CASGMTGKDEQFF. The CDR3 bases are TGTGCTAGTGGTATGACAGGGAAGGATGAGCAGTTCTTC.

V gene TRBV10-2 combines with J gene TRBJ2-5; 12 nucleotides agree with TRBD2. The CDR3 consists of 15 residues. From germline, CDR1 is WSHSY and CDR2 SAAADI. With V trimmed by 4 bases and J by 4 bases, 4 bases remained unmatched. The CDR3 is CASSVTSGSPETQYF. CDR3 bases: TGCGCCAGCAGTGTGACTAGCGGGAGCCCAGAGACCCAGTACTTC.

This clonotype was observed a few times. V usage is TRBV5-1 and J usage is TRBJ2-7; TRBD2 aligns across 12 bases. CDR3 length equals 17 residues. Germline CDR1 and CDR2: SGHRS and YFSETQ. Germline trimming cut 1 base from V and 0 bases from J; bases unmatched to any gene: 5. In DNA form, the CDR3 reads TGCGCCAGCAGCTTGTGGGGACTAGCGGGTTACTCCTACGAGCAGTACTTC. Residues: CASSLWGLAGYSYEQYF.

The CDR3 sequence: CATSRDSGGYNNEQFF. CDR3 DNA: TGTGCCACCAGCAGAGACTCGGGGGGCTATAACAATGAGCAGTTCTTC. The V gene is TRBV15, the J gene TRBJ2-1, with D perhaps matching TRBD2 (7 bases). Trimming cost V 0 bases and J 5 bases, with 14 bases left between them. Germline values: CDR1 LNHNV, CDR2 YYDKDF (reference sequence). The CDR3 contains 16 residues.

This chain uses TRBV29-1 with TRBJ2-1; 9 bases agree with TRBD2. The germline V gene has CDR1 SQVTM and CDR2 ANQGSEA. The CDR3 runs to 14 residues. The trim removed 3 bases at V and 6 bases at J, leaving 6 bases unmatched. DNA of the CDR3: TGCAGCGTTGATCCTAGCGGGATTAGCAATGAGCAGTTCTTC. It translates to CSVDPSGISNEQFF.

The rearrangement uses TRBV18 and TRBJ2-1; possible D gene TRBD2, 6 bases. Germline CDR1 reads KGHSH; CDR2 reads LQKENI. Trimming pared 2 bases from V and 8 bases from J, leaving 16 bases between. This CDR3 comprises 15 residues. CDR3 coding DNA: TGTGCCAGCTCACCAGCGGCGGGACCCGCAGATGAGCAGTTCTTC. This gives the protein CASSPAAGPADEQFF.

The chain has TRBV27 and TRBJ2-2; perhaps D is TRBD1 or TRBD2 (5 bases each). The CDR3 contains 13 residues. The V gene lost 3 bases and the J gene lost 6 bases, with 8 bases spanning the gap. Per the germline V gene, CDR1 is MNHEY and CDR2 is SMNVEV (reference sequence). The CDR3 DNA reads as TGTGCCAGCAGTTTGGGGGTCCCCGGGGAGCTGTTTTTT. Its protein is CASSLGVPGELFF.

The chain's CDR3 is CASSKIGGPPSDTQYF. The CDR3 DNA sequence: TGTGCCAGCAGCAAAATCGGGGGACCTCCTTCCGATACGCAGTATTTT. The V call is TRBV21-1, the J call TRBJ2-3; TRBD2, the table's D call, lacks a check against the DNA. TRBV21-1 is given as a pseudogene. The CDR3 spans 16 residues.

This clonotype was counted ten times or more. This chain joins TRBV12-3 or TRBV12-4 and TRBJ2-7; 9 bases line up with TRBD2. This CDR3 comprises 16 residues. The junction had 17 bases not matched to a gene; V was cut back by 5 bases and J by 9 bases. CDR3 coding DNA: TGTGCCAGCAGTCCCCCGGGACTAGCTTCCCTGGCGGGGCAGTACTTC. Its translation is CASSPPGLASLAGQYF.

In this sample, this clonotype turned up a few times. The chain employs TRBV4-1 and TRBJ2-7, with TRBD2 matching over 13 bases. Germline loops: CDR1 MGHRA, CDR2 YSYEKL. J gave up 7 bases and V 3 bases, and 6 bases lay outside the gene matches. This CDR3 is built from 15 residues. CDR3 residues: CASSQGGLAGEEQYF. CDR3 DNA: TGCGCCAGCAGCCAGGGTGGACTAGCGGGAGAGGAGCAGTACTTC.

This clonotype was detected a few times. V gene TRBV28 combines with J gene TRBJ2-7; TRBD1 agrees at 7 bases. The V gene's germline CDR1 is MDHEN and CDR2 SYDVKM. V lost 5 bases to trimming and J lost 3 bases; unmatched junction nucleotides: 10. This CDR3 contains 15 residues. The CDR3 DNA sequence: TGTGCCAGCAGTCCACCGGGACAGCCATTCTACGAGCAGTACTTC. The encoded protein is CASSPPGQPFYEQYF.

This chain joins TRBV11-2 and TRBJ2-7; the match to TRBD2 covers 8 bases. J lost 7 bases, V lost 3 bases, and 8 bases had no gene match. The CDR3 runs 14 residues. The germline gives CDR1 SGHAT, CDR2 FQNNGV. CDR3 sequence (DNA): TGTGCCAGCAGCTTGGGTAGCGGGACCGAAGAGCAGTACTTC. Translating it yields CASSLGSGTEEQYF. The full variable domain, its missing parts supplied by reference TRBV11-2 and TRBJ2-7, is EAGVAQSPRYKIIEKRQSVAFWCNPISGHATLYWYQQILGQGPKLLIQFQNNGVVDDSQLPKDRFSAERLKGVDSTLKIQPAKLEDSAVYLCASSLGSGTEEQYFGPGTRLTVT.

The V and J genes are TRBV20-1 and TRBJ2-7; 9 bases are a match to TRBD1. The germline V gene has CDR1 DFQATT and CDR2 SNEGSKA (reference sequence). The CDR3 runs to 14 residues. With V trimmed by 3 bases and J by 2 bases, 5 bases remained unmatched. Here the CDR3 DNA reads TGCAGTGCTAGTCAGGGACAGGGTACCTACGAGCAGTACTTC. Translation gives CSASQGQGTYEQYF.

This chain connects TRBV20-1 to TRBJ2-7; D uncertain. The germline V gene has CDR1 DFQATT and CDR2 SNEGSKA (reference sequence). CDR3 size: 11 residues. The CDR3 DNA sequence: TGCGCCGAGAAATATATGGGCGAGCAGTACTTC. It is translated as CAEKYMGEQYF.

The chain has TRBV7-9 and TRBJ1-1; D call uncertain. CDR1 is SEHNR and CDR2 is FQNEAQ in the germline V gene (reference sequence). The CDR3 has 12 residues. The germline V and J ends were trimmed by 7 bases and 1 base, with 7 bases remaining between them. The DNA of the CDR3 is TGTGCCAGCACTGACGCGAACACTGAAGCTTTCTTT. It specifies CASTDANTEAFF.

In its sample, this clonotype was seen a few times. The V and J genes are TRBV7-2 and TRBJ2-2; D gene ambiguous. Deletions cut 1 base from V and 3 bases from J, with 12 bases between. The CDR3 has 16 residues. Germline V CDR1 and CDR2: SGHTA, FQGNSA. The CDR3 here is CASSLESRLDTGELFF. Here the CDR3 DNA reads TGTGCCAGCAGCTTAGAGTCCAGATTAGACACCGGGGAGCTGTTTTTT.

About this clonotype: Here the CDR3 omits its conserved ending phenylalanine or tryptophan, so a read error is the likely source. This rearrangement joins TRBV28 to TRBJ2-3; D may match TRBD1 or TRBD2 (5 bases each). The length of the CDR3 is 15 residues. Trimming cost V 6 bases and J 5 bases, with 18 bases left between them. Looked up from germline, CDR1 is MDHEN and CDR2 is SYDVKM. The DNA for the CDR3 is TGTGCCAGCAGGGGGGACCTCCGTAGGAGAGATACGCAGTATTAT. Protein: CASRGDLRRRDTQYY.

J is TRBJ2-7 and V is TRBV18; TRBD2 aligns across 7 bases. Germline V gene sequence: CDR1 KGHSH, CDR2 LQKENI. V was clipped by 4 bases and J by 5 bases; unmatched bases: 8. The CDR3 is 14 residues long. In DNA, the CDR3 is TGTGCCAGCTCACGGTCCGCGGGAGAGGACGAGCAGTACTTC. Translation: CASSRSAGEDEQYF.